Given below is one T cell receptor (beta chain) in context. Its cognate antigen is unknown. These data come from a study of monozygotic twins with inflammatory bowel disease. Researchers used template switching to add UMIs featuring a 6-nucleotide sample barcode. TCRdb processed the 5' RACE reads again and assigns one entry to each CDR3 protein, with no DNA. In total, the table holds 210,000 or so distinct CDR3 sequences. Study conclusions and caveats: Separate T cell subtypes could not be resolved from one another.

Germline CDR1 is SGHVT and CDR2 is SQSDAQ. This CDR3 comprises 12 residues. The V gene is TRBV7-4, the J gene TRBJ2-7. The specimen sequenced was blood. The TCR originated in a human donor with ulcerative colitis or Crohn's disease, or a healthy co-twin of an affected twin (not recorded which). The CDR3 protein is CASSLVPYEQYF.